Listed below are T cell receptor beta chains from one sample, sequenced in a study of cytomegalovirus exposure and HLA in healthy donors. Only in-frame clones appear in the TCRdb table, and some are missing; sequencing was by immunoSEQ multiplex PCR. The sample includes roughly 130,000 clones, 55% to 80% of them seen just once. The specimen was PBMCs. These receptors were obtained from a woman aged 40 to 49 in good health and CMV-seronegative. CDR3s include the opening cysteine and the closing phenylalanine or tryptophan. D genes are given only for firm matches. A row's size may be missing; if present it is once, few, many or a size class.

clone_size: .
d_call: .
v_call: TRBV19
j_call: TRBJ1-1
cdr3_length: 13
cdr3_nt: TGTGCCAGTAGGGAGACAGGAATCACTGAAGCTTTCTTT
cdr3_aa: CASRETGITEAFF

clone_size: .
d_call: .
v_call: TRBV18
j_call: TRBJ2-7
cdr3_length: 13
cdr3_nt: TGTGCCAGCTCACAGGCGGGAACTTACGAGCAGTACTTC
cdr3_aa: CASSQAGTYEQYF

clone_size: .
d_call: TRBD2
v_call: TRBV5-4
j_call: TRBJ2-3
cdr3_length: 17
cdr3_nt: TGTGCCAGCAGCGGAACAACAGGTCCCGGGGGGTTGGATACGCAGTATTTT
cdr3_aa: CASSGTTGPGGLDTQYF

clone_size: .
d_call: TRBD1
v_call: TRBV23-1
j_call: TRBJ1-3
cdr3_length: 13
cdr3_nt: TGCGCCAGCAGCCGACAGGGGGGAAACACCATATATTTT
cdr3_aa: CASSRQGGNTIYF

clone_size: .
d_call: TRBD1
v_call: TRBV9
j_call: TRBJ2-2
cdr3_length: 19
cdr3_nt: TGTGCCAGCAGCGTAGAGTCCCCTGGCAGGGGGCTTGGCACCGGGGAGCTGTTTTTT
cdr3_aa: CASSVESPGRGLGTGELFF

clone_size: .
d_call: TRBD2
v_call: TRBV7-7
j_call: TRBJ2-1
cdr3_length: 15
cdr3_nt: TGTGCTAGCAGCTTATTGGCGGGGGGGCCCAATGAGCAGTTCTTC
cdr3_aa: CASSLLAGGPNEQFF

clone_size: few
d_call: .
v_call: TRBV15
j_call: TRBJ2-5
cdr3_length: 14
cdr3_nt: TGTGCCACCAGCAGAGATAATAGCCAAGAGACCCAGTACTTC
cdr3_aa: CATSRDNSQETQYF

clone_size: .
d_call: .
v_call: TRBV9
j_call: TRBJ2-7
cdr3_length: 14
cdr3_nt: TGTGCCAGCAGCCCTCCTAGTGGGGGCCACGAGCAGTACTTC
cdr3_aa: CASSPPSGGHEQYF

clone_size: .
d_call: .
v_call: TRBV19
j_call: TRBJ1-1
cdr3_length: 15
cdr3_nt: TGTGCCAGTAGTATAACTCCGACAGTGAACACTGAAGCTTTCTTT
cdr3_aa: CASSITPTVNTEAFF

clone_size: .
d_call: TRBD2
v_call: TRBV6-1
j_call: TRBJ2-1
cdr3_length: 18
cdr3_nt: TGTGCCAGCAGTGAAGCGCTTTACGGCGGGACTAGATCCAATGAGCAGTTCTTC
cdr3_aa: CASSEALYGGTRSNEQFF

clone_size: few
d_call: .
v_call: TRBV7-3
j_call: TRBJ1-1
cdr3_length: 13
cdr3_nt: TGTGCCAGCAGCACCGGGACATTCGACTCAGCTTTCTTT
cdr3_aa: CASSTGTFDSAFF

clone_size: .
d_call: TRBD2
v_call: TRBV4-1
j_call: TRBJ2-4
cdr3_length: 16
cdr3_nt: TGCGCCAGCAGCCAAGGACTAGCGTACGCCAAAAACATTCAGTACTTC
cdr3_aa: CASSQGLAYAKNIQYF

clone_size: .
d_call: .
v_call: TRBV7-2
j_call: TRBJ2-3
cdr3_length: 13
cdr3_nt: TGTGCCAGCAGCTTGGACTTCACAGATACGCAGTATTTT
cdr3_aa: CASSLDFTDTQYF

clone_size: .
d_call: TRBD1
v_call: TRBV2
j_call: TRBJ1-4
cdr3_length: 14
cdr3_nt: TGTGCCAGCACCAGGGGGATAACTAATGAAAAACTGTTTTTT
cdr3_aa: CASTRGITNEKLFF

clone_size: .
d_call: .
v_call: TRBV6-6
j_call: TRBJ2-7
cdr3_length: 13
cdr3_nt: TGTGCCAGCAGTGAGAACAGGGATGGGGTTCTGGACTTC
cdr3_aa: CASSENRDGVLDF

clone_size: .
d_call: .
v_call: TRBV5-1
j_call: TRBJ1-2
cdr3_length: 14
cdr3_nt: TGCGCCAGCAGCTTGGGGGGGAGGGCCTATGGCTACACCTTC
cdr3_aa: CASSLGGRAYGYTF

clone_size: .
d_call: TRBD2
v_call: TRBV27
j_call: TRBJ2-3
cdr3_length: 17
cdr3_nt: TGTGCCAGCACCCGAGGACTAGCGGGGCACCCGGCGGATACGCAGTATTTT
cdr3_aa: CASTRGLAGHPADTQYF

clone_size: few
d_call: TRBD1
v_call: TRBV2
j_call: TRBJ1-6
cdr3_length: 15
cdr3_nt: TGTGCCAGCAGCGAGGCGACAGGGTGGAATTCACCCCTCCACTTT
cdr3_aa: CASSEATGWNSPLHF

clone_size: .
d_call: TRBD2
v_call: TRBV5-6
j_call: TRBJ2-7
cdr3_length: 14
cdr3_nt: TGTGCCAGCAGCTTGGCCGGGGCTAGCGGTAAGCAGTACTTC
cdr3_aa: CASSLAGASGKQYF

clone_size: .
d_call: TRBD1
v_call: TRBV7-9
j_call: TRBJ1-5
cdr3_length: 14
cdr3_nt: TGTGCCAGCAGCTCCACAGGGGGGACTCAGCCCCAGCATTTT
cdr3_aa: CASSSTGGTQPQHF

clone_size: .
d_call: .
v_call: TRBV4-1
j_call: TRBJ2-5
cdr3_length: 12
cdr3_nt: TGCGCCAGCAGCGCGGATTTGGAGACCCAGTACTTC
cdr3_aa: CASSADLETQYF

clone_size: .
d_call: .
v_call: TRBV20-1
j_call: TRBJ2-5
cdr3_length: 11
cdr3_nt: TGCAGTGCTAGTATTAGAGAGACCCAGTACTTC
cdr3_aa: CSASIRETQYF

clone_size: .
d_call: .
v_call: TRBV2
j_call: TRBJ2-5
cdr3_length: 10
cdr3_nt: TGTGCTACGAGGGAAGAGACCCAGTACTTC
cdr3_aa: CATREETQYF

clone_size: .
d_call: TRBD1
v_call: TRBV27
j_call: TRBJ1-1
cdr3_length: 13
cdr3_nt: TGTGCCAGCAGTTTGCACAGGGGGTTTGAAGCTTTCTTT
cdr3_aa: CASSLHRGFEAFF

clone_size: few
d_call: .
v_call: TRBV2
j_call: TRBJ1-1
cdr3_length: 14
cdr3_nt: TGTGCCAGCAGTGACCGGACAACGAACACTGAAGCTTTCTTT
cdr3_aa: CASSDRTTNTEAFF

clone_size: .
d_call: .
v_call: TRBV4-3
j_call: TRBJ1-1
cdr3_length: 16
cdr3_nt: TGCGCCAGCAGCCAAGGAGGGTTCGGAGCAGATAATGAAGCTTTCTTT
cdr3_aa: CASSQGGFGADNEAFF

clone_size: .
d_call: .
v_call: TRBV19
j_call: TRBJ2-4
cdr3_length: 15
cdr3_nt: TGTGCCAGTAGTATTTACACCACAGCCAAAAACATTCAGTACTTC
cdr3_aa: CASSIYTTAKNIQYF

clone_size: .
d_call: TRBD1
v_call: TRBV4-1
j_call: TRBJ2-5
cdr3_length: 15
cdr3_nt: TGCGCCAGCAGCCAAGATGGGACAGGGGAAGAGACCCAGTACTTC
cdr3_aa: CASSQDGTGEETQYF

clone_size: .
d_call: TRBD2
v_call: TRBV11-2
j_call: TRBJ2-5
cdr3_length: 15
cdr3_nt: TGTGCCAGCAGCCCCTGGACTAGCGATGGAGAGACCCAGTACTTC
cdr3_aa: CASSPWTSDGETQYF

clone_size: .
d_call: TRBD1
v_call: TRBV4-2
j_call: TRBJ1-2
cdr3_length: 15
cdr3_nt: TGTGCCAGCACCCAGGGGGACAGGGAGGGCTATGGCTACACCTTC
cdr3_aa: CASTQGDREGYGYTF

clone_size: .
d_call: .
v_call: TRBV7-3
j_call: TRBJ1-1
cdr3_length: 13
cdr3_nt: TGTGCCAGCAGCCTCGACAGAAACACTGAAGCTTTCTTT
cdr3_aa: CASSLDRNTEAFF

clone_size: few
d_call: .
v_call: TRBV5-1
j_call: TRBJ2-3
cdr3_length: 14
cdr3_nt: TGCGCCAGCAGCTTGGGGACAGGCACAGATACGCAGTATTTT
cdr3_aa: CASSLGTGTDTQYF